A selection of T cell receptor beta chains follows, all from one sample in a study of CD8 T cells in ankylosing spondylitis. One entry per CDR3 protein, called by TCRdb with MiXCR from the 5' RACE reads. The sample lists about 840,000 distinct CDR3 sequences, 10% to 15% seen once, with under 0.6% in the top ten. The sequencing sample was made of blood, either unsorted or a sorted T cell fraction (not recorded which). These receptors came from a male donor with ankylosing spondylitis. The CDR3 runs from the conserved cysteine through the conserved F or W. Each record gives: D gene, J gene, clone size, V gene, CDR3 protein, CDR3 DNA. A D gene is named only where the DNA matches it firmly. Only some rows state a clone size, as once, few, many or a class for expanded clones.

D: -; J: TRBJ2-2; size: -; V: TRBV20-1; CDR3: CSALPGLTGELFF; DNA: TGCAGTGCCCTTCCCGGACTGACCGGGGAGCTGTTTTTT
D: -; J: TRBJ1-1; size: few; V: TRBV6-5; CDR3: CASSSPGNANTEAFF; DNA: TGTGCCAGCAGTTCCCCCGGGAACGCGAACACTGAAGCTTTCTTT
D: -; J: TRBJ2-3; size: -; V: TRBV20-1; CDR3: CSARRQGLRGTQYF; DNA: TGCAGTGCCCGTCGACAGGGACTCCGGGGTACGCAGTATTTT
D: TRBD1; J: TRBJ2-5; size: -; V: TRBV20-1; CDR3: CSALPGTGDQETQYF; DNA: TGCAGTGCTCTTCCCGGGACAGGAGACCAAGAGACCCAGTACTTC
D: -; J: TRBJ1-1; size: many; V: TRBV20-1; CDR3: CSARDRGGRTEAFF; DNA: TGCAGTGCTAGAGATCGCGGGGGGCGGACTGAAGCTTTCTTT
D: -; J: TRBJ1-5; size: -; V: TRBV6-5; CDR3: CASSYGQGYQPQHF; DNA: TGTGCCAGCAGTTACGGCCAGGGATATCAGCCCCAGCATTTT
D: TRBD1; J: TRBJ2-3; size: -; V: TRBV7-2; CDR3: CASSLAQGAGTDTQYF; DNA: TGTGCCAGCAGCTTAGCCCAGGGGGCGGGTACAGATACGCAGTATTTT
D: -; J: TRBJ1-6; size: -; V: TRBV10-3; CDR3: CAISGTGSNSPLHF; DNA: TGTGCCATCAGTGGGACGGGATCTAATTCACCCCTCCACTTT
D: -; J: TRBJ2-5; size: few; V: TRBV24-1; CDR3: CATSDLGGLGQETQYF; DNA: TGTGCCACCAGTGATTTGGGGGGTCTGGGGCAAGAGACCCAGTACTTC
D: TRBD2; J: TRBJ2-3; size: many; V: TRBV20-1; CDR3: CSAQLLAGGQDTQYF; DNA: TGCAGTGCCCAACTACTAGCGGGGGGTCAAGATACGCAGTATTTT
D: TRBD1; J: TRBJ2-5; size: many; V: TRBV29-1; CDR3: CSIGTGTQETQYF; DNA: TGCAGCATAGGGACAGGGACACAAGAGACCCAGTACTTC
D: -; J: TRBJ1-4; size: few; V: TRBV5-1; CDR3: CASSDSRTNEKLFF; DNA: TGCGCCAGCAGCGACTCGAGAACTAATGAAAAACTGTTTTTT
D: -; J: TRBJ2-3; size: -; V: TRBV25-1; CDR3: CASSADWRPFTDTQYF; DNA: TGTGCCAGCAGTGCCGACTGGCGTCCCTTTACAGATACGCAGTATTTT
D: -; J: TRBJ1-3; size: -; V: TRBV29-1; CDR3: CSVVQGLGGNTIYF; DNA: TGCAGCGTTGTGCAGGGGCTAGGTGGAAACACCATATATTTT
D: -; J: TRBJ2-5; size: many; V: TRBV7-2; CDR3: CASSLASGQETQYF; DNA: TGTGCCAGCAGCTTAGCGTCTGGCCAAGAGACCCAGTACTTC
D: TRBD2; J: TRBJ2-5; size: few; V: TRBV5-1; CDR3: CASSLGLAGLTETQYF; DNA: TGCGCCAGCAGCTTGGGGCTAGCGGGTCTTACAGAGACCCAGTACTTC
D: TRBD1; J: TRBJ1-1; size: -; V: TRBV29-1; CDR3: CSVGQGVRAIF; DNA: TGCAGCGTTGGACAGGGGGTGCGAGCTATCTTT
D: -; J: TRBJ1-4; size: few; V: TRBV5-1; CDR3: CASSPQSRDWTELFF; DNA: TGCGCCAGCAGCCCACAGTCCCGGGACTGGACTGAACTGTTTTTT
D: -; J: TRBJ1-1; size: -; V: TRBV7-9; CDR3: CASSTTGFITEAFF; DNA: TGTGCCAGCAGCACCACAGGGTTTATCACTGAAGCTTTCTTT
D: -; J: TRBJ2-2; size: -; V: TRBV5-1; CDR3: CASYQGWTGELFF; DNA: TGCGCCAGCTACCAGGGGTGGACCGGGGAGCTGTTTTTT